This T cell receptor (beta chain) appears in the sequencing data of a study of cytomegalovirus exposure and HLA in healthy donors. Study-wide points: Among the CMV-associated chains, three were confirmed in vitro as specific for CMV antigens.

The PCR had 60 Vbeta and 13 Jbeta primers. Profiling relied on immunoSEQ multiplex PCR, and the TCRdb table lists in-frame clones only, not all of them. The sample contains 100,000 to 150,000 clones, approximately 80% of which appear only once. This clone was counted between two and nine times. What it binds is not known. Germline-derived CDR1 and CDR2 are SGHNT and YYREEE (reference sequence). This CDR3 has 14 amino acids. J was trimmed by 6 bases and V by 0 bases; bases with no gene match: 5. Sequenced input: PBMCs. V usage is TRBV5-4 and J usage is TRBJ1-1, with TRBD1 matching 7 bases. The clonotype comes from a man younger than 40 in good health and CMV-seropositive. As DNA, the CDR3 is TGTGCCAGCAGCTTGGAGGGGGCGGTGTCTGAAGCTTTCTTT. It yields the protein CASSLEGAVSEAFF.